This is a list of T cell receptor beta chains from one sample in a study of blood T cell repertoires in COVID-19. The repertoire was sequenced with immunoSEQ multiplex PCR; TCRdb's copy has only in-frame clones and lacks some. Among some 200,000 clones listed, around 86% were seen once. The sample was peripheral blood. These receptor sequences come from a man older than 75 with acute or convalescent COVID-19. CDR3s include the opening cysteine and the closing phenylalanine or tryptophan. Each record gives: V gene, clone size, D gene, J gene, CDR3 protein, CDR3 DNA. A D gene is named only where the DNA matches it firmly. Size is stated for part of the rows, as once, few or many counts, or as a class when the clone is expanded.

>TRBV2|-|-|TRBJ1-5
CASSAVQVTNQPQHF
TGTGCCAGCAGTGCGGTGCAGGTTACGAATCAGCCCCAGCATTTT
>TRBV7-9|-|TRBD1|TRBJ1-3
CASSRKSGQGASGNTIYF
TGTGCCAGCAGCCGGAAAAGTGGACAGGGGGCCAGTGGAAACACCATATATTTT
>TRBV18|-|TRBD1|TRBJ2-7
CASSGTGTGGYEQYF
TGTGCCAGCTCAGGGACCGGGACAGGGGGCTACGAGCAGTACTTC
>TRBV27|-|TRBD2|TRBJ2-3
CASSRREGTQYF
TGTGCCAGCAGCCGTCGGGAGGGAACGCAGTATTTT
>TRBV7-9|-|TRBD2|TRBJ2-5
CASSTKREGLRETQYF
TGTGCCAGCAGCACTAAGCGGGAGGGCCTTAGAGAGACCCAGTACTTC
>TRBV10-3|-|-|TRBJ1-2
CAISDTGLGYGYTF
TGTGCCATCAGTGACACAGGGTTGGGCTATGGCTACACCTTC
>TRBV11-3|-|TRBD1|TRBJ1-4
CASSLSAGAGGFEKLFF
TGTGCCAGCAGCTTATCAGCGGGCGCAGGGGGGTTTGAAAAACTGTTTTTT
>TRBV5-6|-|-|TRBJ2-5
CASSLIGGHPETQYF
TGTGCCAGCAGCTTGATTGGGGGCCATCCGGAGACCCAGTACTTC
>TRBV18|-|TRBD1|TRBJ1-3
CASSLDRGSMDTIYF
TGTGCCAGCTCACTGGACAGGGGATCAATGGACACCATATATTTT
>TRBV6-6|once|-|TRBJ2-3
CASRSDLAADTQYF
TGTGCCAGCAGATCTGATTTAGCCGCAGATACGCAGTATTTT
>TRBV28|-|-|TRBJ2-3
CASNSALLAAASDTQYF
TGTGCCAGCAATAGCGCCCTACTAGCTGCCGCGTCAGATACGCAGTATTTT
>TRBV10-3|-|TRBD1|TRBJ1-2
CAITDRGLDYGYTF
TGTGCCATAACCGACAGGGGTTTGGACTATGGCTACACCTTC
>TRBV9|few|TRBD1|TRBJ2-3
CASSDRDRARDTQYF
TGTGCCAGCAGCGACCGGGACAGGGCGAGAGATACGCAGTATTTT
>TRBV24-1|-|TRBD1|TRBJ2-1
CATSQTGGGNEQFF
TGTGCCACCAGTCAGACAGGGGGCGGGAATGAGCAGTTCTTC
>TRBV30|-|TRBD1|TRBJ1-6
CAWRGTANNSPLHF
TGTGCCTGGAGGGGGACAGCCAATAATTCACCCCTCCACTTT
>TRBV9|-|TRBD1|TRBJ1-6
CASSPTRLGQGNSPLHF
TGTGCCAGCAGCCCTACCCGACTGGGACAGGGTAATTCACCCCTCCACTTT
>TRBV25-1|-|TRBD1|TRBJ1-4
CASSGLRGRLNEKLFF
TGTGCCAGCAGTGGGCTCAGGGGGCGCCTCAATGAAAAACTGTTTTTT
>TRBV12-3/TRBV12-4|-|TRBD1|TRBJ1-2
CASSRQGAYGYTF
TGTGCCAGCAGCCGACAGGGGGCATATGGCTACACCTTC
>TRBV7-3|-|TRBD2|TRBJ2-1
CASSFAGVPPNEQFF
TGTGCCAGCAGCTTCGCGGGAGTACCGCCCAATGAGCAGTTCTTC
>TRBV12-3/TRBV12-4|-|-|TRBJ2-3
CASRLAGTDTQYF
TGTGCCAGCAGACTAGCTGGCACAGATACGCAGTATTTT
>TRBV7-3|-|-|TRBJ2-3
CASSSTGTDTQYF
TGTGCCAGCAGTTCCACGGGGACAGATACGCAGTATTTT
>TRBV14|-|TRBD2|TRBJ2-7
CASSQDQALAGVAEQYF
TGTGCCAGCAGCCAAGATCAGGCACTAGCGGGAGTCGCCGAGCAGTACTTC
>TRBV4-3|-|-|TRBJ1-2
CASSQPGYGYTF
TGCGCCAGCAGCCAACCAGGGTATGGCTACACCTTC
>TRBV24-1|-|TRBD2|TRBJ2-2
CATSPPLAGRTGELFF
TGTGCCACCAGCCCCCCACTAGCGGGACGGACCGGGGAGCTGTTTTTT